The 8 T cell receptor beta chains listed next were all sequenced from one sample in a study of CD8+CD57+ T cells in acquired aplastic anemia (dated by TCRdb to about 2018). Sequencing used an Illumina HiSeq 2000. Genomic DNA served as template for TCR beta VDJ combination and CDR3 sequence profiling. Starting from the raw public reads, TCRdb applied fastp trimming at Q25, assembled clones with MiXCR and retained in-frame beta chains. Every entry covers one CDR3 protein and lists the most common genes and DNA from its rows. Counted in this sample were approximately 130,000 distinct CDR3 sequences; about two fifths of them appeared once. Jointly, the top ten make up about 2.4% of the sample. Patients chosen for sequencing had shown expansion of CD8+CD57+ cells by flow cytometry. Sequencing input: sorted CD4+, CD8+, or CD8+CD57+ T cells (not recorded which) from PBMCs. The receptor source for this set is a human donor with aplastic anemia.

This clonotype was picked up many times. The chain links TRBV15 to TRBJ1-4; 7 positions match TRBD1. The CDR3 has 14 amino acids. The junction had 4 bases not matched to a gene; V was cut back by 7 bases and J by 2 bases. CDR1 and CDR2 from the germline V gene are LNHNV and YYDKDF (reference sequence). The chain's CDR3 is CATTPRGTNEKLFF. Written as DNA, the CDR3 is TGTGCCACCACCCCCAGGGGGACTAATGAAAAACTGTTTTTT.

The chain uses TRBV15 and TRBJ2-7; 10 bases line up with TRBD1. Germline V gene sequence: CDR1 LNHNV, CDR2 YYDKDF (reference sequence). After removal of 3 bases from V and 6 bases from J, the junction contained 8 bases not matched to a gene. The CDR3 length is 15 residues. CDR3 amino acids: CATSSPPGQGTEQYV. CDR3 nucleotide sequence: TGTGCCACCAGCAGCCCCCCGGGACAGGGGACCGAGCAGTACGTC.

About this clonotype itself: It may be a read error: a sequence one base away is much more abundant. V gene TRBV12-3 or TRBV12-4 combines with J gene TRBJ1-3; the match to TRBD1 covers 11 bases. The CDR3 is 15 amino acids. The DNA of the CDR3 is TGTGCCAGCAGTTTGGGACAGGGGGTTGGAAACACCACATATTTT. Its translation: CASSLGQGVGNTTYF.

This clonotype was observed many times. As DNA, the CDR3 is TGTGCCAGCAGCCAAGATCTAGCCTATGGCTACACCTTC. Protein: CASSQDLAYGYTF. The rearrangement joins TRBV4-2 to TRBJ1-2; D remains unclear. CDR3 size: 13 residues. V gave up 0 bases and J gave up 4 bases, with 6 bases separating them. Germline V gives CDR1 LGHNA, CDR2 YNFKEQ.

CDR3 residues: CASSEANRVGAPLHF. The CDR3 region has the DNA TGTGCCAGCAGTGAAGCGAACAGGGTTGGGGCACCCCTCCACTTT. The V and J genes are TRBV2 and TRBJ1-6; D might be TRBD1 (6 bases). From germline, CDR1 is SNHLY and CDR2 FYNNEI. V was cut by 0 bases and J by 11 bases, with 14 bases left in between. The CDR3 length is 15 residues.

This clonotype has ten or more counts. The rearrangement links TRBV7-9 to TRBJ1-5; D ambiguous. Germline CDR1 reads SEHNR; CDR2 reads FQNEAQ (reference sequence). CDR3 length: 15 residues. Between the trimmed V and J ends, which lost 0 bases and 2 bases, there was a span of 8 bases. The CDR3 nucleotides read TGTGCCAGCAGCTTAGCCGACGGCGGCAATCAGCCCCAGCATTTT. Protein: CASSLADGGNQPQHF. The complete variable domain, with remaining parts taken from reference TRBV7-9 and TRBJ1-5, reads DTGVSQNPRHKITKRGQNVTFRCDPISEHNRLYWYRQTLGQGPEFLTYFQNEAQLEKSRLLSDRFSAERPKGSFSTLEIQRTEQGDSAMYLCASSLADGGNQPQHFGDGTRLSIL.

The chain combines TRBV12-3 or TRBV12-4 with TRBJ2-6; no clear D. The CDR3 length is 17 residues. Deletions cut 1 base from V and 1 base from J, with 11 bases between. The CDR3, as DNA: TGTGCCAGCAGTTTAGATGTGCACGGGTCTGGGGCCAACGTCCTGACTTTC. Its protein product is CASSLDVHGSGANVLTF.

The V call is TRBV7-9, the J call TRBJ2-7; no definite D call. CDR3 length: 13 amino acids. The V gene's germline CDR1 is SEHNR and CDR2 FQNEAQ (reference sequence). The germline V and J ends were trimmed by 5 bases and 5 bases, with 13 bases remaining between them. CDR3 coding DNA: TGTGCCAGCAGCCCGCATGAGGCCGACGAGCAGTACTTC. This gives the protein CASSPHEADEQYF.